This T cell receptor beta chain was sequenced in a study of T-cell reconstitution after alpha-beta-depleted transplantation in children. The CDR3 loop spans 16 amino acids. V lost 2 bases and J lost 0; bases outside the gene matches: 4. As it was prepared, the TCRbeta library received unique molecular identifiers. TCRdb passed the PCR reads through MiXCR, listing each CDR3 protein once. The sample lists approximately 420,000 distinct CDR3 sequences; approximately 10% were seen once. This clonotype was sampled from a human donor who donated a stem cell graft to a child with acute myeloid leukemia. The sample consisted of PBMCs from the stem cell graft donor, taken from the stem cell graft. The chain employs TRBV12-3 or TRBV12-4 and TRBJ2-1; 7 nucleotides agree with TRBD1. The CDR3, as DNA: TGTGCCAGCAGTTTAAGGGGGCGCAGCTCCTACAATGAGCAGTTCTTC. Translated, it gives CASSLRGRSSYNEQFF.